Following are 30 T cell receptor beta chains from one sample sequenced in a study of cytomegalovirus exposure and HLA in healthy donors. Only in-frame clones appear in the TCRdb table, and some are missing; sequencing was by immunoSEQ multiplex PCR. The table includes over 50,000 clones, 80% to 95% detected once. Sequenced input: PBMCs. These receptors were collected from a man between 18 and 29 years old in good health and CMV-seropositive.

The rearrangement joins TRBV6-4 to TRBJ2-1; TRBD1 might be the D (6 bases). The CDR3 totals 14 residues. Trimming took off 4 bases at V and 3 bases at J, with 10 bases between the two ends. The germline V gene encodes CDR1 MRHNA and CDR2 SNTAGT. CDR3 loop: CASSAGQYYNEQFF. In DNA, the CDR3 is TGTGCCAGCAGTGCGGGACAATACTACAATGAGCAGTTCTTC.

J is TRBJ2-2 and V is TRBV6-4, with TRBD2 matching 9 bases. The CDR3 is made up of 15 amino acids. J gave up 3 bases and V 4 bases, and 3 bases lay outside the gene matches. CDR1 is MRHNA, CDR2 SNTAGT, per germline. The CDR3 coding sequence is TGTGCCAGCAGTGGGATAGCGGGGGACACCGGGGAGCTGTTTTTT. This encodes CASSGIAGDTGELFF.

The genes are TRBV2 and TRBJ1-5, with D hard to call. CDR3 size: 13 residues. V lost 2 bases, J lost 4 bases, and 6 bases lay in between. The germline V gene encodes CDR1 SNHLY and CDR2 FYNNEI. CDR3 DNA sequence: TGTGCCAGCAGTGAAAGCAGGAATCAGCCCCAGCATTTT. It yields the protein CASSESRNQPQHF.

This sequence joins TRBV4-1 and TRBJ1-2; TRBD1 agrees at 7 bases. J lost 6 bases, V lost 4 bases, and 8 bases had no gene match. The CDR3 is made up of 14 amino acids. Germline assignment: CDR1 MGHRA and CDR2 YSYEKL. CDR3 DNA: TGCGCCAGCAGCCCACGACAGGGTGGGGATGGCTACACCTTC. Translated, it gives CASSPRQGGDGYTF.

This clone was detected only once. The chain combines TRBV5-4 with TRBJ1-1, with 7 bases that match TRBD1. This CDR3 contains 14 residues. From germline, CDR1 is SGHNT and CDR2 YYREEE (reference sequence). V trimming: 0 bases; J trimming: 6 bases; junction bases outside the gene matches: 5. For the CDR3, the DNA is TGTGCCAGCAGCTTGGACAGGGGCCCCTCTGAAGCTTTCTTT. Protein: CASSLDRGPSEAFF.

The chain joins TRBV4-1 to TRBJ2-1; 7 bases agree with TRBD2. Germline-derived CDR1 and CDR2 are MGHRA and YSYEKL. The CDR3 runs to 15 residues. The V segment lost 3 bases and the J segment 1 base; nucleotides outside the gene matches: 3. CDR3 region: CASSQTGGSYNEQFF. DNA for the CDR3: TGCGCCAGCAGCCAGACCGGGGGGTCCTACAATGAGCAGTTCTTC.

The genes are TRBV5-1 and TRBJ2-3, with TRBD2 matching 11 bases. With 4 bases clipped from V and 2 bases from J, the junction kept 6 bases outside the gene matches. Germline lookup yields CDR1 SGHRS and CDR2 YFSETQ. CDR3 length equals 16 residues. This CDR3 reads CASSPRLAGPTDTQYF. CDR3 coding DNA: TGCGCCAGCAGCCCTAGACTAGCGGGACCCACAGATACGCAGTATTTT.

The CDR3 DNA follows: TGTGCCAGCAGTGAAGGGCGGCAGGGGTACAATGAGCAGTTCTTC. Amino acids: CASSEGRQGYNEQFF. The chain has TRBV6-4 and TRBJ2-1, with a tentative D call TRBD1 (6 bases). Germline CDR1 and CDR2: MRHNA and SNTAGT. V lost 3 bases, J lost 4 bases, and 13 bases lay in between. This CDR3 is built from 15 residues.

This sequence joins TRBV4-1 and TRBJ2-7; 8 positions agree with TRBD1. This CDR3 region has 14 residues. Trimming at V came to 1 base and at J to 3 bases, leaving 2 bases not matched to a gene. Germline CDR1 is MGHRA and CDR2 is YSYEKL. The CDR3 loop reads CASSQADRVYEQYF. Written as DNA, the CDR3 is TGCGCCAGCAGCCAAGCGGACAGGGTCTACGAGCAGTACTTC.

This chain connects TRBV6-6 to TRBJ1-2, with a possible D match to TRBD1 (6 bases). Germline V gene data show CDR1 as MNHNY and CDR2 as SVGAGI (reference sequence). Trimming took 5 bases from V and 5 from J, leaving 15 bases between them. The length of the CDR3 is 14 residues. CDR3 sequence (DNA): TGTGCCAGCAGTCGGACAGCTCCTTTGTATGGCTACACCTTC. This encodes CASSRTAPLYGYTF.

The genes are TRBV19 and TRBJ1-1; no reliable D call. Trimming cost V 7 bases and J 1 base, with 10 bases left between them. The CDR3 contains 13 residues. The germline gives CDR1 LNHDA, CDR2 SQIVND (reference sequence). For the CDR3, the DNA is TGTGCCAGTATTACACCGTCGAACACTGAAGCTTTCTTT. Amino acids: CASITPSNTEAFF.

CDR3 loop: CASSDRGGYGYTF. The DNA of the CDR3 is TGCGCCAGCAGTGATAGGGGAGGCTATGGCTACACCTTC. This chain uses TRBV10-2 with TRBJ1-2, with D possibly being TRBD1 (5 bases). This CDR3 contains 13 residues. The V end was cut by 3 bases, the J end by 4 bases, with 9 bases between. The germline V gene encodes CDR1 WSHSY and CDR2 SAAADI.

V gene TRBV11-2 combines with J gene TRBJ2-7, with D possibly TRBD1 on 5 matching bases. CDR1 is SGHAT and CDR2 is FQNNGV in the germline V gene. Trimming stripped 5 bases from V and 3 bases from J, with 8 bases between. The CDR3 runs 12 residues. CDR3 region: CASSETVYEQYF. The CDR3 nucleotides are TGTGCCAGCAGCGAGACAGTCTACGAGCAGTACTTC.

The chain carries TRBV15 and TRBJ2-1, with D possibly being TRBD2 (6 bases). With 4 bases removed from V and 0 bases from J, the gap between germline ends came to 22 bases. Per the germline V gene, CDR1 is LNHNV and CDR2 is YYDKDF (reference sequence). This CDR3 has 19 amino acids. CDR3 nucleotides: TGTGCCACCAGCAAGGATCGGTCCGCCCTAGCGAGCTCCTACAATGAGCAGTTCTTC. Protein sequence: CATSKDRSALASSYNEQFF.

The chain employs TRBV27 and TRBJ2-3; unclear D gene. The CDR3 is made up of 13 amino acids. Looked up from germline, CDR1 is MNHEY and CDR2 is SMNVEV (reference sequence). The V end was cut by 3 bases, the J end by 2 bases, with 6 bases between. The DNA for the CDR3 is TGTGCCAGCAGTTTTGCGGACACAGATACGCAGTATTTT. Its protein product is CASSFADTDTQYF.

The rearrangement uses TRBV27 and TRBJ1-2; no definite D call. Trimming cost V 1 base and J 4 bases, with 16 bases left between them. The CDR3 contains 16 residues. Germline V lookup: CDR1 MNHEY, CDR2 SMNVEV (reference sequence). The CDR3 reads CASSLFKGEGGYGYTF. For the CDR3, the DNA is TGTGCCAGCAGTTTATTCAAGGGTGAGGGAGGCTATGGCTACACCTTC.

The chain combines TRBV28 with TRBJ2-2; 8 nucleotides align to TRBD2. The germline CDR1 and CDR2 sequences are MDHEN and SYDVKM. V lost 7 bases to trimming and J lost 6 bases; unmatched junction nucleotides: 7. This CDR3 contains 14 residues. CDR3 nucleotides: TGTGCCAGCATCGAAGCGGGAGAGGCCGGGGAGCTGTTTTTT. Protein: CASIEAGEAGELFF.

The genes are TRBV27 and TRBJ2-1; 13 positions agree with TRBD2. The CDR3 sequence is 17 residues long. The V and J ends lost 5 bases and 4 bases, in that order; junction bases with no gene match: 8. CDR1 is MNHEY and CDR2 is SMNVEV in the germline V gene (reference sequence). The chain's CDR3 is CASSPGLAGDVYNEQFF. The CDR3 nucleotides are TGTGCCAGCAGTCCAGGACTAGCGGGAGACGTTTACAATGAGCAGTTCTTC.

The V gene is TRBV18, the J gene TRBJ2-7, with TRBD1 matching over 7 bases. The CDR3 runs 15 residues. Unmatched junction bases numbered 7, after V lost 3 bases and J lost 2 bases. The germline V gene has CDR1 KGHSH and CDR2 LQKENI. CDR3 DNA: TGTGCCAGCTCACCTCCTACAGGGGATCCCTACGAGCAGTACTTC. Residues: CASSPPTGDPYEQYF.

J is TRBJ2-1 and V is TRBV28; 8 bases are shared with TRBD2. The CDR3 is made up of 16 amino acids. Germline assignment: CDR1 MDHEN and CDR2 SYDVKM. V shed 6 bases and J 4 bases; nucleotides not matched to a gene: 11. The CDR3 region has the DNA TGTGCCAGCAGCCGCAACGGGGGGGGCGGGTACAATGAGCAGTTCTTC. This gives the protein CASSRNGGGGYNEQFF.

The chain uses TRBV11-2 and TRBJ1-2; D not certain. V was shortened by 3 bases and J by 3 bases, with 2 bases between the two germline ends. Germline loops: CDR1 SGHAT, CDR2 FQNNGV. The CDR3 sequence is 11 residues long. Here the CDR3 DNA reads TGTGCCAGCAGCTTCGACTATGGCTACACCTTC. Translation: CASSFDYGYTF.

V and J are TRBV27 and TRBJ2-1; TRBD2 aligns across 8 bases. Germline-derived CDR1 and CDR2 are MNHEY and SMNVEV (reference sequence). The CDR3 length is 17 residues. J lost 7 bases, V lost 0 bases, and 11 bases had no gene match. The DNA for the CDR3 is TGTGCCAGCAGTTTATCGGTTAGCGGGGTGAGGGCTAATGAGCAGTTCTTC. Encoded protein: CASSLSVSGVRANEQFF.

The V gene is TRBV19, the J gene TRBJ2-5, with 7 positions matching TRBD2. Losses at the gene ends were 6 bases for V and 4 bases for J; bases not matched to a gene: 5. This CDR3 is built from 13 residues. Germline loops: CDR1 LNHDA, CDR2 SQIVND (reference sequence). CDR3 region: CASSGRRRETQYF. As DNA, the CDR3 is TGTGCCAGTAGCGGGAGGAGACGAGAGACCCAGTACTTC.

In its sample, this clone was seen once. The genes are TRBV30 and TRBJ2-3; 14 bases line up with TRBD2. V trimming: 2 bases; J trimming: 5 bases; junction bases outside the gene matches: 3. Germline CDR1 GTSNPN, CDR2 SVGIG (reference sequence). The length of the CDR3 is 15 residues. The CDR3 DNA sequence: TGTGCCTGGAGTACGGGACTAGCGGGAGTAGATACGCAGTATTTT. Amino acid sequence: CAWSTGLAGVDTQYF.

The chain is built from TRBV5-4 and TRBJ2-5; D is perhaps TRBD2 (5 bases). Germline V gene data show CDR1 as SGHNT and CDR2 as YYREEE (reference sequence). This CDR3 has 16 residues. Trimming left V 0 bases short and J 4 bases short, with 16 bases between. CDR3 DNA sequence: TGTGCCAGCAGCTTGGCGCCACTAGACGGCCGAGAGACCCAGTACTTC. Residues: CASSLAPLDGRETQYF.

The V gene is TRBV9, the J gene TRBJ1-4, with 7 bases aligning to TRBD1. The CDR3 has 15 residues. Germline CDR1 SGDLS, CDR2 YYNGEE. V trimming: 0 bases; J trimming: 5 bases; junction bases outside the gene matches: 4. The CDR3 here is CASSVEDRRNEKLFF. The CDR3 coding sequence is TGTGCCAGCAGCGTAGAGGACAGGCGAAATGAAAAACTGTTTTTT.

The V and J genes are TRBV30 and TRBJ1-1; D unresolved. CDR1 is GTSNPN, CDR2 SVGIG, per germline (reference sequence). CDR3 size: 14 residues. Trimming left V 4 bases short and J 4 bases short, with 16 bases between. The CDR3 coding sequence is TGTGCCTGGATTCTACAAGCGGGGTTCACTGAAGCTTTCTTT. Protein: CAWILQAGFTEAFF.

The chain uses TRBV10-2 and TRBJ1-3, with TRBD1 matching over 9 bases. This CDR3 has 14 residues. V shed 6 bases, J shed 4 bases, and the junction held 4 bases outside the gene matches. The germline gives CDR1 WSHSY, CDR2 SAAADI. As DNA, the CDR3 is TGCGCCAGCAGAACAGGGGGCGCCGGAAACACCATATATTTT. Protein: CASRTGGAGNTIYF.

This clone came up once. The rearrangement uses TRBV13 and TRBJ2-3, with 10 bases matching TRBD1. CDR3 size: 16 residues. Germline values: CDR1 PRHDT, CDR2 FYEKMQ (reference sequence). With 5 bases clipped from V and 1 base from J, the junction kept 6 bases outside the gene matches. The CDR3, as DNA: TGTGCCAGCAGCGCAAGGACAGGGGGGGGCACAGATACGCAGTATTTT. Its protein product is CASSARTGGGTDTQYF.

CDR3 in amino acids: CASSSSQGTDTQYF. DNA of the CDR3: TGTGCCAGCAGCTCTTCGCAGGGCACAGATACGCAGTATTTT. The rearrangement joins TRBV7-2 to TRBJ2-3; D unresolved. Looked up from germline, CDR1 is SGHTA and CDR2 is FQGNSA. The V gene lost 4 bases and the J gene lost 1 base, with 9 bases spanning the gap. CDR3 length: 14 residues.